This entry describes one TCR beta chain. It has no known antigen specificity. No much larger clone is present one base from it, and per-base qualities are unavailable. TCR beta CDR3 regions were amplified from genomic DNA by bias-controlled multiplex PCR with the immunoSEQ v3 hsTCRB kit. TCR libraries were sequenced on an Illumina NextSeq 500 to around 1.8 million read pairs for survey level or 5-6 million for deep level. The authors' analysis ran thus. The immunoSEQ Analyzer software assigned V, D and J genes, filtered out non-productive sequences, and reported clonality. Repertoires were compared using productive Simpson clonality and Morisita overlap index of productive TRB rearrangements between infused TIL and blood. TCRdb retrieved this table from immuneACCESS and kept in-frame rearrangements only. Not all clones are present; in checked studies, unresolved V genes account for under half, and no reason is known for the remainder. The DNA was the basis for D and trimming; V, J and clone size are from that table. This sample gives approximately 27,000 clones in total; around 77% of them show up just once. The top ten hold 7.4% of the sample.

The sample's time point label, in plain terms: pre-treatment sample, taken before nivolumab and TIL therapy. The baseline tumor samples were excised metastases, mostly pleural nodules or supraclavicular lymph nodes, taken from the same resection that was used to grow TIL. Before any PD-1/PD-L1 blockade was given, tumors were harvested, nivolumab was then administered, and patients who progressed went on to receive lymphodepletion, an infusion of expanded TIL, and IL-2. A phase I trial run at two centers enrolled adults with stage 4 NSCLC between October 2017 and early 2020. Samples were obtained from a single-arm, open-label phase I trial in which tumor-infiltrating lymphocyte therapy with nivolumab was evaluated in advanced non-small cell lung cancer. Parts of each resected tumor were snap-frozen in liquid nitrogen and kept at -80 degrees C. Using laser-capture macrodissection, tumor regions of interest were selected on H&E sections, then pulverized into approximately 14 mg aliquots and extracted using Qiagen Allprep kits.

Counted from cysteine to phenylalanine, this CDR3 has 16 amino acids. Of the read, only the CDR3 DNA is kept; its 48 bases are in frame from base 1. Based on the germline V gene (reference sequence), the CDR1 and CDR2 sequences are LNHNV and YYDKDF. Trimming accounts for 0 bases at V and 6 bases at J, while the number of junction bases matched to no gene is 4. This entry is derived from a study of TIL therapy for anti-PD-1-resistant metastatic lung cancer (dated by TCRdb to the early 2020s). Turning to the overall study: Enrolled patients had a median age of around 50 years (range roughly 35-85) and a median tumor PD-L1 proportion score of under 7%. Most of the cohort had lung adenocarcinoma, several tumors were EGFR-mutant and two were ALK-rearranged, and half of the patients were current or former smokers. Across the cohort, whole-exome sequencing showed a median non-synonymous tumor mutation burden of approximately 1.5 mutations per megabase. T cell receptor beta sequencing of tumor and peripheral blood was used to follow clonotypes across the tumor, the expanded TIL product and serial blood samples.

Paper-wide results and their limitations: TIL culture showed high clonal turnover, with many enriched product clones undetected in the baseline tumor, suggesting clonal contraction rather than faithful expansion. Generalizability was limited because the cohort was highly selected, with more treatment-naive, never-smoker and oncogene-addicted patients included than is typical. The study protocol defined all tumor marker inferences as exploratory. Higher clonality and lower diversity were observed in expanded TIL cultures than in baseline intratumoral T cells (median clonality 6% vs 31%, p < 0.0001).

This receptor was obtained from a person between 30 and 79 years old with non-small cell lung cancer. The specimen was tumor tissue, collected at baseline. In this chain, TRBV15 is recombined with TRBJ2-1; TRBD1 fits 11 bases in the junction. CDR3 loop: CATSRDGGTGGNEQFF. The nucleotide sequence reads TGTGCCACCAGCAGAGATGGAGGGACAGGGGGCAATGAGCAGTTCTTC.